This entry features one T cell receptor (beta chain) sequence. The sample comes from a study of CD8+ T cells in alopecia areata. Study-wide context: Treated patients were dosed with oral tofacitinib, taking 5 to 10 mg twice daily.

Per the germline V gene, CDR1 is SGDLS and CDR2 is YYNGEE. Trimming pared 1 base from V and 5 bases from J, leaving 15 bases between. This CDR3 has 15 amino acids. RNA extraction and reverse transcription yielded cDNA as sequencing template. Using immunoSEQ multiplex PCR, the repertoire was profiled, and TCRdb retains in-frame clones only, with some absent. The profile shows more than 150,000 clones, just under 60% of them singletons. V is TRBV9 and J is TRBJ2-5; D gene ambiguous. Sequenced here: CD4+ T cells sorted from blood, sampled at week 0. This clonotype was obtained from a human donor with alopecia areata. CDR3 in DNA: TGTGCCAGCAGCGTAACCCCCGGGTGGTGGGAGACCCAGTACTTC. It yields the protein CASSVTPGWWETQYF.